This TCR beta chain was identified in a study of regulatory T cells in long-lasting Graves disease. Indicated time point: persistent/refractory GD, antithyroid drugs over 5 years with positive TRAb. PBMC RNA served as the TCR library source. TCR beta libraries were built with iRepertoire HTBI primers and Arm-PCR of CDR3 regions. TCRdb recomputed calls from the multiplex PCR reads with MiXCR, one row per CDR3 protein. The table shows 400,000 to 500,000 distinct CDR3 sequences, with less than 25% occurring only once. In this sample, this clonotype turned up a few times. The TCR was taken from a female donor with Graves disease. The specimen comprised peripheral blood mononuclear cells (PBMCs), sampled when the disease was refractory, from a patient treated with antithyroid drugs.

The CDR3 DNA follows: TGCGCCAGCAGCTTCCGAGGGGCAGGAACCGACGAGCAGTACTTC. Translation gives CASSFRGAGTDEQYF. V usage is TRBV5-1 and J usage is TRBJ2-7; D possibly matches TRBD1 or TRBD2 (5 bases each). The V gene's germline CDR1 is SGHRS and CDR2 YFSETQ. The CDR3 has 15 amino acids. Trimming took off 2 bases at V and 5 bases at J, with 17 bases between the two ends.